This TCR beta chain was sequenced in a study of cytomegalovirus exposure and HLA in healthy donors. Study-wide results and limits: The study listed 150 to 200 cytomegalovirus-associated TCR beta chains.

Researchers ran the PCR with 60 Vbeta and 13 Jbeta primers. Profiled with immunoSEQ multiplex PCR; TCRdb holds only in-frame clones, not every one. The sample includes around 150,000 clones, roughly four fifths seen only once; the top ten take under 5.5%. About this clone: Its antigen is unidentified.

Germline CDR1 reads ENHRY; CDR2 reads SYGVKD. Trimming removed 10 bases from V and 0 bases from J; junction bases left unmatched: 7. This CDR3 has 15 amino acids. The sequencing sample was made of PBMCs. The clonotype was recovered from a woman between 45 and 60 years old in good health and CMV-seronegative. The V and J genes are TRBV10-3 and TRBJ2-7; 12 bases line up with TRBD2. The CDR3 spells CATGGLAGLSYEQYF. For the CDR3, the DNA is TGTGCCACTGGAGGACTAGCGGGGCTCTCCTACGAGCAGTACTTC.